These T cell receptor beta chains were read from a single sample in a study of blood T cells in healthy people across ages. A single record per CDR3 protein comes from TCRdb applying MiXCR to the 5' RACE reads. The table has some 860,000 distinct CDR3 sequences, 56% seen once. The sample comprised blood. Receptors were obtained from a middle-aged man in good health. Both conserved end residues are part of each CDR3. The D gene is left open where the match is weak. Size is omitted from some rows. Given values are once, few, many or a class for expanded clones.

>TRBV28|TRBJ1-1|NA|NA
TGTGCCAGCAGTTCCGACAGGACCGATCGGATGGGTGCTGAAGCTTTCTTT
CASSSDRTDRMGAEAFF
>TRBV28|TRBJ1-2|NA|few
TGTGCCAGCAGTCAGAAGGACAGTCCCTTTGGCTACACCTTC
CASSQKDSPFGYTF
>TRBV5-1|TRBJ2-3|NA|many
TGCGCCAGCAGTCTGGCCAGTCCGACAGATACGCAGTATTTT
CASSLASPTDTQYF
>TRBV20-1|TRBJ2-5|NA|NA
TGCAGTGCTGGGCAGGGTCTGGGTCTGGAAATGGAGACCCAGTACTTC
CSAGQGLGLEMETQYF
>TRBV4-1|TRBJ1-6|NA|NA
TGCGCCAGCAGCCAAGAGAATTCGCCACCCCTCCACTTT
CASSQENSPPLHF
>TRBV4-3|TRBJ2-3|TRBD2|NA
TGCGCCAGCAGCCCGACGAAGCGGGTCGGCGGGAGAAGTGATACGCAGTATTTT
CASSPTKRVGGRSDTQYF
>TRBV4-1|TRBJ2-5|NA|NA
TGCGCCAGCAGCCAAAGGGAGGCGGTAGGGGAGACCCAGTACTTC
CASSQREAVGETQYF
>TRBV29-1|TRBJ2-1|TRBD2|NA
TGCAGCGTAGACAGATCCCGACTAGCGGGAGGGTACAATGAGCAGTTCTTC
CSVDRSRLAGGYNEQFF
>TRBV20-1|TRBJ2-7|NA|NA
TGCAGTGCTCCGGACAAGCAGGTTTACGAGCAGTACTTC
CSAPDKQVYEQYF
>TRBV7-2|TRBJ2-1|TRBD1|few
TGTGCCAGCAGCTCCCCAAACGACAGGGGGCATCGAAATGAGCAGTTCTTC
CASSSPNDRGHRNEQFF
>TRBV4-1|TRBJ2-7|TRBD2|NA
TGCGCCAGCAGCCAAATAAAGTGGGAGGGCCTTTACGAGCAGTACTTC
CASSQIKWEGLYEQYF
>TRBV20-1|TRBJ2-2|TRBD2|NA
TGCAGTGCAACTAGCGGGACGAACACCGGGGAGCTGTTTTTT
CSATSGTNTGELFF
>TRBV28|TRBJ2-1|NA|NA
TGTGCCAGCAGTTTTCAGGGGGGGAATCCCAATGAGCAGTTCTTC
CASSFQGGNPNEQFF
>TRBV9|TRBJ1-6|NA|once
TGTGCCAGCAGCGCCCAGGAGTCACCCCTCCACTTT
CASSAQESPLHF
>TRBV27|TRBJ1-6|NA|NA
TGTGCCAGCAAGAACAGTGTCGGTTCACCCCTCCACTTT
CASKNSVGSPLHF
>TRBV6-6|TRBJ2-3|NA|once
TGTGCCAGCAGTTACAAGTTGGATACGCAGTATTTT
CASSYKLDTQYF
>TRBV3-1|TRBJ2-1|TRBD2|NA
TGTGCCTGCAGCCAAGATCGGCGACTAGCTTTGTTCTTC
CACSQDRRLALFF
>TRBV28|TRBJ2-7|NA|NA
TGTGCCAGCAGCTCCCCGGATCCTCCCTACGAGCAGTACTTC
CASSSPDPPYEQYF
>TRBV29-1|TRBJ1-5|NA|NA
TGCAGCGTTGGGGGGGGTGGTCAGCCCCAGCATTTT
CSVGGGGQPQHF
>TRBV3-1|TRBJ1-4|NA|NA
TGTGCCAGCAGCCGAACCGGACGGACTGAAAAACTGTTTTTT
CASSRTGRTEKLFF
>TRBV5-1|TRBJ2-7|TRBD2|few
TGCGCCAGCAGCTTCGGATGGGAGGGGTCCTACGAGCAGTACTTC
CASSFGWEGSYEQYF
>TRBV28|TRBJ2-1|TRBD1|NA
TGTGCCAGCAGTTTGGTAGAGCTCGGGACAGGGAGGGACAATGAGCAGTTCTTC
CASSLVELGTGRDNEQFF
>TRBV7-2|TRBJ2-6|NA|NA
TGTGCCAGCAGCTCCACCCGACAGACCAACGTCCTGACTTTC
CASSSTRQTNVLTF
>TRBV24-1|TRBJ2-1|TRBD2|few
TGTGCCACCAGTGGAAGCGGGAGTTACAATGAGCAGTTCTTC
CATSGSGSYNEQFF
>TRBV7-2|TRBJ2-1|NA|few
TGTGCCAGCAGCTTATTTTATGAGCAGTTCTTC
CASSLFYEQFF
>TRBV20-1|TRBJ2-1|TRBD2|NA
TGCAGTGCTAGAGATGAGAGTCTAGCGGGCAAGCAGTTCTTC
CSARDESLAGKQFF
>TRBV12-3/TRBV12-4|TRBJ2-3|NA|NA
TGTGCCAGCAGATTCAGTTCAGATACGCAGTATTTT
CASRFSSDTQYF
>TRBV3-1|TRBJ2-3|NA|NA
TGTGCCAGCAGCCAAAGGTCGACAGGCACAGATACGCAGTATTTT
CASSQRSTGTDTQYF
>TRBV28|TRBJ2-7|NA|NA
TGTGCCAGCAGCATCACTCAGGGAAGAGGATACGAGCAGTACTTC
CASSITQGRGYEQYF
>TRBV7-2|TRBJ2-7|NA|NA
TGTGCCAGCAGCTTCGTTGGACAGCGATACGAGCAGTACTTC
CASSFVGQRYEQYF
>TRBV7-2|TRBJ1-5|NA|NA
TGTGCCAGCAGCTCCGGACGGATTAGCAATCAGCCCCAGCATTTT
CASSSGRISNQPQHF
>TRBV20-1|TRBJ2-2|NA|NA
TGCAGTGCCATATCAACCCGACTCAACACCGGGGAGCTGTTTTTT
CSAISTRLNTGELFF
>TRBV29-1|TRBJ1-5|NA|few
TGCAGCGTTGAGATTTCAGGTCTAGCCCAGCATTTT
CSVEISGLAQHF
>TRBV15|TRBJ2-2|TRBD1|NA
TGTGCCACCAGCCAAAGATACGGGACAGGGGTAACCGGGGAGCTGTTTTTT
CATSQRYGTGVTGELFF
>TRBV9|TRBJ2-3|TRBD2|few
TGTGCCAGCAGCTTCCTAGCGGGGGGCAGAGATACGCAGTATTTT
CASSFLAGGRDTQYF
>TRBV28|TRBJ2-7|TRBD1|NA
TGTGCCAGCAGGCTTCGCGTAACGGGACAGGCCTACGAGCAGTACTTC
CASRLRVTGQAYEQYF
>TRBV28|TRBJ2-5|TRBD1|NA
TGTGCCAGCAGTTTGTTCGGGACAGGGAAGGAGACCCAGTACTTC
CASSLFGTGKETQYF